This is a list of T cell receptor beta chains from one sample in a study of identical twins. Using its own MiXCR run on the 5' RACE reads, TCRdb lists one record per CDR3 protein. The table shows hundreds of thousands of distinct CDR3 sequences, with over 8.5% occurring only once. These data were also filed under a second study, of yellow fever vaccine responses in identical twins.

Sequenced material: PBMCs. The source is a woman aged 18-29 years in good health. Each CDR3 is given with its conserved first and last residue. D genes are given only for firm matches. Clone size, where shown, is once, few, many, or a class for clones that have expanded.

>11|few|TRBV12-3/TRBV12-4|TRBJ2-1|-
TGTGCCAGCAGTTTCGGCGGTGCGGAGTTCTTC
CASSFGGAEFF
>17|-|TRBV20-1|TRBJ2-3|TRBD2
TGCAGTGCTAGAGACGGGACTAGCGGGGCCCGCACAGATACGCAGTATTTT
CSARDGTSGARTDTQYF
>15|-|TRBV6-5|TRBJ2-2|-
TGTGCCAGCAGTTATTCTGGCGGGGCTGCCGGGGAGCTGTTTTTT
CASSYSGGAAGELFF
>17|few|TRBV6-2/TRBV6-3|TRBJ2-7|-
TGTGCCAGCAGTTACTCGGCCGGGGGCGAATCCTCCGGCGAGCAGTACTTC
CASSYSAGGESSGEQYF
>14|many|TRBV25-1|TRBJ2-7|TRBD2
TGTGCCAGCAGTGAAAGCGGGAGGGTCTACGAGCAGTACTTC
CASSESGRVYEQYF
>15|few|TRBV7-2|TRBJ2-5|TRBD2
TGTGCCAGCAGCTCCCAGCGGGGCCTCCAAGAGACCCAGTACTTC
CASSSQRGLQETQYF
>15|many|TRBV29-1|TRBJ2-3|TRBD2
TGCAGCGTTACTTTAGCGGGGGGTCGACCAGATACGCAGTATTTT
CSVTLAGGRPDTQYF
>15|-|TRBV12-3/TRBV12-4|TRBJ2-4|TRBD1
TGTGCCAGCAGTCCACAGGGGGCGGAAAAAAACATTCAGTACTTC
CASSPQGAEKNIQYF
>16|many|TRBV12-3/TRBV12-4|TRBJ2-4|-
TGTGCCAGCAGTGTCTTCACGCCGTTAGCCAAAAACATTCAGTACTTC
CASSVFTPLAKNIQYF
>16|few|TRBV6-5|TRBJ2-7|-
TGTGCCAGCAGTTGGAGAGGGGCGCTTGAAGGGGACGAGCAGTACTTC
CASSWRGALEGDEQYF
>12|many|TRBV12-3/TRBV12-4|TRBJ2-7|-
TGTGCCAGCAGTTTAACGGGGAACGAGCAGTACTTC
CASSLTGNEQYF
>12|-|TRBV30|TRBJ2-7|TRBD1
TGTGCCTGGACGAGACAGGGCCTCGAGCAGTACTTC
CAWTRQGLEQYF
>17|-|TRBV6-2/TRBV6-3|TRBJ2-7|TRBD2
TGTGCCAGCAGTTACTCGACCAGACTAGCGGGACCAAACGAGCAGTACTTC
CASSYSTRLAGPNEQYF
>18|many|TRBV11-1|TRBJ2-1|TRBD2
TGTGCCACATCGCGCGGAGGGGGACTAGCGGGGTCCTACAATGAGCAGTTCTTC
CATSRGGGLAGSYNEQFF
>13|-|TRBV5-1|TRBJ2-7|-
TGCGCCAGCAGCTTCCCTCAATCCTACGAGCAGTACTTC
CASSFPQSYEQYF
>16|-|TRBV24-1|TRBJ2-3|TRBD2
TGTGCCACCAGTGAGATACGCGGGGGGGCAGTAGATACGCAGTATTTT
CATSEIRGGAVDTQYF
>16|many|TRBV12-3/TRBV12-4|TRBJ1-1|-
TGTGCCAGCAAAACAGGACAGCCGGGTCTGAACAATGAAGCTTTCTTT
CASKTGQPGLNNEAFF
>14|few|TRBV5-4|TRBJ2-5|-
TGTGCCAGCAGCTGGGGACGTGGCGGGGAGACCCAGTACTTC
CASSWGRGGETQYF
>17|-|TRBV27|TRBJ1-6|TRBD1
TGTGCCAGCAGTTTAGGGGACAGGGGGCTGGGAAATTCACCCCTCCACTTT
CASSLGDRGLGNSPLHF
>13|many|TRBV5-1|TRBJ1-2|TRBD1
TGCGCCAGCAGCTCCTCAGGGGGCTCTGGCTACACCTTC
CASSSSGGSGYTF
>16|-|TRBV12-3/TRBV12-4|TRBJ2-7|TRBD2
TGTGCCAGCAGTCCACGGGGGACTAGCGGGGGTTACGAGCAGTACTTC
CASSPRGTSGGYEQYF
>12|many|TRBV5-1|TRBJ1-2|-
TGCGCCAGCAGCATGGACAACTATGGCTACACCTTC
CASSMDNYGYTF
>15|many|TRBV27|TRBJ2-1|-
TGTGCCAGCACCCGGACGCCGAGCTCCTACAATGAGCAGTTCTTC
CASTRTPSSYNEQFF
>15|-|TRBV7-9|TRBJ2-7|-
TGTGCCAGCAGTGCTGGGAGGGGGAGCTCCTACGAGCAGTACTTC
CASSAGRGSSYEQYF
>14|-|TRBV11-2|TRBJ1-4|-
TGTGCCAGCAGCCCCGGGCTCCGCGGGGAAAAACTGTTTTTT
CASSPGLRGEKLFF
>14|-|TRBV20-1|TRBJ1-1|-
TGCAGTGCTAGCCCCATGGGGGTGGAGGCTGAAGCTTTCTTT
CSASPMGVEAEAFF
>13|few|TRBV28|TRBJ2-7|-
TGTGCCAGCAGTCCCTTGGGGGCGCGTGAGCAGTACTTC
CASSPLGAREQYF
>14|-|TRBV10-3|TRBJ1-1|-
TGTGCCATCAGTGAGTCGGTACAGGGTCCTGAAGCTTTCTTT
CAISESVQGPEAFF
>15|many|TRBV7-3|TRBJ2-1|TRBD2
TGTGCCAGCAGCTTAACTGGGGGGGGCTACAATGAGCAGTTCTTC
CASSLTGGGYNEQFF
>14|-|TRBV2|TRBJ2-7|-
TGTGCCAGCACTCCGGGACGCTTCTCCTACGAGCAGTACTTC
CASTPGRFSYEQYF
>15|few|TRBV20-1|TRBJ2-5|TRBD2
TGCAGTGCTAGAGATGGCCTAGCGGGGAGAGAGACCCAGTACTTC
CSARDGLAGRETQYF
>14|-|TRBV27|TRBJ1-1|TRBD1
TGTGCCAGCAGTACGACCGGGACAGCCAATGAAGCTTTCTTT
CASSTTGTANEAFF
>14|-|TRBV7-9|TRBJ2-5|-
TGTGCCAGCAGCTTAGATGTAGGGTCGGCGACCCAGTACTTC
CASSLDVGSATQYF
>14|many|TRBV20-1|TRBJ2-7|TRBD1
TGCAGTGCTAGCGGGACAGGGGACGTTTACGAGCAGTACTTC
CSASGTGDVYEQYF
>12|few|TRBV5-6|TRBJ2-4|TRBD1
TGTGCCAGCAGCTCGGGACAGAGCATTCAGTACTTC
CASSSGQSIQYF
>15|few|TRBV27|TRBJ2-3|-
TGTGCCAGCAGTTTTTTAGGTCCGGGCACAGATACGCAGTATTTT
CASSFLGPGTDTQYF
>15|-|TRBV6-5|TRBJ2-1|-
TGTGCCAGCAGTTTCCTTTCCGGGGTGGGGAATGAGCAGTTCTTC
CASSFLSGVGNEQFF
>12|-|TRBV5-6|TRBJ1-4|-
TGTGCCAGCAGCTCGGATAATGAAAAACTGTTTTTT
CASSSDNEKLFF
>17|many|TRBV6-4|TRBJ2-6|-
TGTGCCAGCAGCGAGGACGTTGTCCCCTCTGGGGCCAACGTCCTGACTTTC
CASSEDVVPSGANVLTF
>16|-|TRBV20-1|TRBJ2-7|TRBD1
TGCAGTGCTAGAAACCCCGGACAGGGAGACCCCTACGAGCAGTACTTC
CSARNPGQGDPYEQYF
>20|many|TRBV4-1|TRBJ2-1|-
TGCGCCAGCAGCCAAACTGTCCGGGGGGCGGTGAAGCGGGAACTAAATGAGCAGTTCTTC
CASSQTVRGAVKRELNEQFF
>14|-|TRBV3-1|TRBJ2-5|-
TGTGCCAGCAGCCACCAGGGGGAGGGGGAGACCCAGTACTTC
CASSHQGEGETQYF
>16|few|TRBV7-9|TRBJ2-1|-
TGTGCCAGCAGCTTAAGCGGACAGCTTTCCTACAATGAGCAGTTCTTC
CASSLSGQLSYNEQFF
>18|many|TRBV20-1|TRBJ2-1|TRBD2
TGCAGTGCTAGAGATCCCGGGACTAGCGACCTTAGGTACAATGAGCAGTTCTTC
CSARDPGTSDLRYNEQFF
>16|-|TRBV6-1|TRBJ2-6|TRBD1
TGTGCCAGCAGGTGGACAGGGCGCTCTGGGGCCAACGTCCTGACTTTC
CASRWTGRSGANVLTF